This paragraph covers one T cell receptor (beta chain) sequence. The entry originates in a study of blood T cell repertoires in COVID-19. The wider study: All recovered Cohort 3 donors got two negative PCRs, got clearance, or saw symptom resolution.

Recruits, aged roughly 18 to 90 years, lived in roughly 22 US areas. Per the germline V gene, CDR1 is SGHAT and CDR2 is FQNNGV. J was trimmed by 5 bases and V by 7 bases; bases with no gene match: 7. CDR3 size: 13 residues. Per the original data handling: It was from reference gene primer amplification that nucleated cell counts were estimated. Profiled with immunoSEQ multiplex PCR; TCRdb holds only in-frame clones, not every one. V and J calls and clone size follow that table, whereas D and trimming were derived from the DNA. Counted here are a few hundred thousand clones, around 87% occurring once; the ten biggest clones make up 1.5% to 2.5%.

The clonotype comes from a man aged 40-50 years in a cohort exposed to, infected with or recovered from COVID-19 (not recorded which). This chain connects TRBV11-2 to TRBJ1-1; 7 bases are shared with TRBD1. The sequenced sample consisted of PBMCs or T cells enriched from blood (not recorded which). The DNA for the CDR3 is TGTGCCAGCAACCCGACAGGGAGGACTGAAGCTTTCTTT. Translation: CASNPTGRTEAFF.